This entry describes one TCR beta chain. The clone's antigen remains unknown. The sample holds no much larger clone one base away, and base qualities are not on file. The V end loses 4 bases and the J end loses 8 bases, and a stretch of 12 bases separates them. From cysteine to phenylalanine, the CDR3 is 12 amino acids long. Only the CDR3 portion is preserved as DNA: 36 bases, with reading frame beginning at the first base. Based on the germline V gene (reference sequence), the CDR1 and CDR2 sequences are GTSNPN and SVGIG. These data come from a study of tumor-infiltrating lymphocytes in primary liver carcinoma (dated by TCRdb to the late 2010s). Turning to the overall study: Four to six patients with histopathologically diagnosed primary liver carcinoma underwent surgical resection in China between November 2015 and March 2016. Of the five patients, three men and two women aged 30 to 69 years, four had hepatocellular carcinoma and one had combined HCC and intrahepatic cholangiocarcinoma. The five patients had tumors of stage T1-T3 N0M0, with maximum diameters ranging from about 4 to 11 cm. Samples yielded roughly 3.5 to 7.13 million productive TCRbeta reads; read depth did not differ significantly between tissue types. TCRbeta repertoire sequencing, expression microarrays and whole-exome sequencing were combined in the study across five regions of each liver tumor, with adjacent normal tissue and blood also included. A total of approximately 35 specimens from 5 patients underwent TCRbeta repertoire sequencing, comprising about 25 tumor regions, 5 adjacent noncancerous liver tissues and 5 peripheral blood samples. Repertoires from technical replicates were highly reproducible, with mean shared-clone rates about 0.91 and correlation coefficients above 0.98. Paper-wide results and their limitations: The top 250 clones made up a significantly larger repertoire fraction in tumors than in blood (p = 0.039). Only 4 or 5 patients were included in the study, and the authors note that the findings should be validated in a larger study. Comparison of CD4+ and CD8+ T cell repertoires was precluded by the use of bulk unsorted samples. Repertoire overlap was found to be higher between tumor regions (mean roughly 36%) than between tumor-adjacent (roughly 17%) or tumor-blood (around 15%) pairs, consistent with antigen-driven expansion. Only the TCR beta chain was sequenced, so true repertoire diversity is likely underestimated because unpaired alpha chains were not captured.

Using a constant-region primer and ProtoScript II reverse transcriptase, TCRbeta-specific cDNA was reverse-transcribed from 500 to 650 ng total RNA. Three nested multiplex PCR rounds, following a slightly modified ARM-PCR procedure, were used to build the TCRbeta libraries. The first two PCR rounds used multiplex TRBV1-TRBV30 forward primers with a Cbeta reverse primer, each for approximately 9 cycles. Sample barcodes and Illumina adapters were added in a final 25-cycle PCR using Deep VentR polymerase. Before sequencing, amplicons between 200 and 500 bp were purified from gel using a QIAquick gel extraction kit. An Illumina HiSeq 2500 was used to sequence the TCRbeta amplicons, generating 250-bp paired-end reads. Turning to the authors' computational methods: Reads were quality-trimmed with Trimmomatic v0.33, and paired reads were merged with FLASH v1.2.11 to recover full CDR3 sequences. MiGEC v1.2.1b assigned V, D and J germline segments to the rearranged TCRbeta sequences. Clonotype statistics and Shannon-Wiener diversity indices were computed with VDJtools v1.0.0. To cut down on sampling bias, every analysis after diversity analysis relied on just the 250 most abundant clonotypes from each sample. TCRdb redid the processing of the public reads, applying fastp at Q25 and MiXCR, and retained in-frame beta chains. Each entry is one CDR3 protein sequence, shown with its most common DNA and genes. None of the V and J calls come from the authors' own analysis; TCRdb made them. A total of about 350,000 distinct CDR3 sequences appear in this sample, 65% of them only once. About 6% of the sample goes to the ten largest clones.

RNA from unsorted whole blood was extracted with TRIzol reagent, and germline DNA was obtained with the DNeasy Blood & Tissue kit. At the time of sampling, the patients were treatment-naive and had chronic HBV infection. Before surgery, four milliliters of peripheral blood were drawn into K2EDTA tubes. This receptor was taken from a man aged 35-49 years with primary liver carcinoma and hepatitis B virus infection. The chain links TRBV30 with TRBJ2-1; a tentative D call is TRBD1 (6 bases match). The sample was peripheral blood. In nucleotides, the sequence is TGTGCCTGGACCCAGGACAGCTATGAGCAGTTCTTC. It translates as CAWTQDSYEQFF.